A selection of T cell receptor beta chains follows, all from one sample in a study of beta chain features in type 1 diabetes. Libraries were prepared by immunoSEQ multiplex PCR; TCRdb keeps only in-frame clonotypes and omits some of them. The table has about 160,000 clones, about 9.1% seen once. The sequenced sample was central memory CD4+ T cells from blood. All receptors come from a young woman in good health. The CDR3 runs from the conserved cysteine through the conserved F or W. D genes are given only for firm matches. Size tells how often a clone was seen (once, few, many) or the class of an expanded clone, and some rows leave it out.

J	D	size	V	DNA	CDR3
TRBJ1-5	TRBD1	once	TRBV6-6	TGTGCCAGCAGTTCGGACAGGGACGAGCAGCCCCAGCATTTT	CASSSDRDEQPQHF
TRBJ2-1	.	.	TRBV5-1	TGCGCCAGCAGCTTGGCAGGCTCCCAAGGGTTCTTC	CASSLAGSQGFF
TRBJ2-7	.	few	TRBV5-6	TGTGCCAGCAGCTTCAGGGTAGCCCATGTCGGCGAGCAGTACTTC	CASSFRVAHVGEQYF
TRBJ2-7	.	.	TRBV18	TGTGCCAGCTCACCACCGACCGGGGTCTACGAGCAGTACTTC	CASSPPTGVYEQYF
TRBJ2-7	TRBD1	few	TRBV6-6	TGTGCCAGCAGTCCGGGACAGGGGATTTCCTACGAGCAGTACTTC	CASSPGQGISYEQYF
TRBJ2-7	TRBD1	many	TRBV2	TGTGCCAGCAAAGACAGGGTCTACGAGCAGTACTTC	CASKDRVYEQYF
TRBJ2-2	TRBD2	.	TRBV5-1	TGCGCCAGCACTAGCGGGCTGAACACCGGGGAGCTGTTTTTT	CASTSGLNTGELFF
TRBJ2-3	TRBD2	few	TRBV2	TGTGCCAGCAGTGCGGATGCGGGGGGGGCAGATACGCAGTATTTT	CASSADAGGADTQYF
TRBJ2-4	TRBD1	.	TRBV2	TGTGCCAGCAGTGAGGACAGGGAAGGGATTCAGTACTTC	CASSEDREGIQYF
TRBJ1-4	.	.	TRBV27	TGTGCCACCTCCGGAGGACGCCACGAAAAACTGTTTTTT	CATSGGRHEKLFF
TRBJ2-7	.	few	TRBV29-1	TGCAGCGTTGATAGCGTGGGATACGAGCAGTACTTC	CSVDSVGYEQYF
TRBJ2-6	.	few	TRBV11-2	TGTGCCAGCTTTCCCCCGGGAACTGGGGCCAACGTCCTGACTTTC	CASFPPGTGANVLTF
TRBJ2-2	TRBD1	few	TRBV5-4	TGTGCCAGCTCGGGACAGTACAGCGTCGGGGAGCTGTTTTTT	CASSGQYSVGELFF
TRBJ2-5	TRBD2	few	TRBV4-3	TGCGCCAGCAGCCACGGACTAGCCAGACAGACCCAGTACTTC	CASSHGLARQTQYF
TRBJ2-7	TRBD1	.	TRBV9	TGTGCCAGCAGCGTTTTATGGGACAGTCCCTACGAGCAGTACTTC	CASSVLWDSPYEQYF
TRBJ1-4	TRBD1	few	TRBV14	TGTGCCAGCAGCCAAGGGACAGGAGGAAAACTGTTTTTT	CASSQGTGGKLFF
TRBJ2-5	TRBD1	.	TRBV5-1	TGCGCCAGCACGCGCTCGACAGGGGGCGAAGGGACCCAGTACTTC	CASTRSTGGEGTQYF
TRBJ2-2	.	.	TRBV29-1	TGCAGCGCCACCCCTCTGGGCGGGACCGGGGAGCTGTTTTTT	CSATPLGGTGELFF
TRBJ2-1	TRBD2	few	TRBV25-1	TGTGCCAGCAGTGACGCAGCGGGGGGGAACTACAATGAGCAGTTCTTC	CASSDAAGGNYNEQFF
TRBJ2-6	TRBD2	few	TRBV30	TGTGCCTGGAGTCGGGGGGGCTCTGGGGCCAACGTCCTGACTTTC	CAWSRGGSGANVLTF
TRBJ2-5	.	.	TRBV7-6	TGTGCCAGCAGCCCTAGGGCAGGGTATCAAGAGACCCAGTACTTC	CASSPRAGYQETQYF
TRBJ2-5	TRBD2	few	TRBV5-1	TGCGCCAGCAGCTTGGAGCCTAGCGGGCTTCAAGAGACCCAGTACTTC	CASSLEPSGLQETQYF
TRBJ2-7	.	few	TRBV6-5	TGTGCCAGCAGGCGGAACGACCTGGCAGGGTACGAGCAGTACTTC	CASRRNDLAGYEQYF
TRBJ1-2	TRBD1	few	TRBV25-1	TGTGCCAGCAGGGAGGGGGCTTTGGGAAACTATGGCTACACCTTC	CASREGALGNYGYTF
TRBJ1-6	.	few	TRBV7-2	TGTGCCAGCAGCCTCCAGGGCAACGCGAATTCACCCCTCCACTTT	CASSLQGNANSPLHF
TRBJ2-5	TRBD2	few	TRBV5-1	TGCGCCAGCAGCTTTAGCGGGGGGCTTGAGACCCAGTACTTC	CASSFSGGLETQYF
TRBJ2-3	TRBD2	.	TRBV29-1	TGCAGCGTTGGGTCTAGCGGGGGACGAGGGAGCACAGATACGCAGTATTTT	CSVGSSGGRGSTDTQYF
TRBJ2-1	TRBD2	.	TRBV5-1	TGCGCCAGCAGCCCAACTAGCGGGGGGGCCTCCTACAATGAGCAGTTCTTC	CASSPTSGGASYNEQFF
TRBJ2-5	.	few	TRBV5-7	TGTGCCAGCAGCTGGAGTGTAGTAGAGACCCAGTACTTC	CASSWSVVETQYF
TRBJ1-6	.	.	TRBV7-9	TGTGCCAGCAGCCCCGGAGGCCCAAATTCACCCCTCCACTTT	CASSPGGPNSPLHF
TRBJ2-7	.	few	TRBV11-2	TGTGCCAGCAGCTTAGTGTTGGCAGAGCAGTACTTC	CASSLVLAEQYF
TRBJ1-1	.	.	TRBV9	TGTGCCAGCAGCGTAGGTGGCAGGGAAACTGAAGCTTTCTTT	CASSVGGRETEAFF
TRBJ2-5	TRBD2	.	TRBV5-4	TGTGCCAGCAGCTTAGGGACTAGCGGGCCCCAAGAGACCCAGTACTTC	CASSLGTSGPQETQYF
TRBJ2-3	TRBD2	.	TRBV4-2	TGTGCCAGCAGCCAAGAACGGGCTAGCGGGGGACTCACAGATACGCAGTATTTT	CASSQERASGGLTDTQYF
TRBJ2-3	.	few	TRBV10-3	TGTGCCATCACTGGAACAGGGCCCACAGATACGCAGTATTTT	CAITGTGPTDTQYF
TRBJ1-2	TRBD1	few	TRBV4-1	TGCGCCAGCAGCCCTGGGACAGGACGCCTTAACTATGGCTACACCTTC	CASSPGTGRLNYGYTF
TRBJ2-5	.	.	TRBV30	TGTGCCTGGGCAGGGCGCGTAGAGACCCAGTACTTC	CAWAGRVETQYF
TRBJ1-6	.	few	TRBV6-6	TGTGCCAGCAGTTACTCGCCAGGGGATTCCACCCTCCACTTT	CASSYSPGDSTLHF
TRBJ2-7	TRBD2	few	TRBV5-4	TGTGCCAGCAGCCAGACTAGCGGGAGGTCTAGCTCCTACGAGCAGTACTTC	CASSQTSGRSSSYEQYF